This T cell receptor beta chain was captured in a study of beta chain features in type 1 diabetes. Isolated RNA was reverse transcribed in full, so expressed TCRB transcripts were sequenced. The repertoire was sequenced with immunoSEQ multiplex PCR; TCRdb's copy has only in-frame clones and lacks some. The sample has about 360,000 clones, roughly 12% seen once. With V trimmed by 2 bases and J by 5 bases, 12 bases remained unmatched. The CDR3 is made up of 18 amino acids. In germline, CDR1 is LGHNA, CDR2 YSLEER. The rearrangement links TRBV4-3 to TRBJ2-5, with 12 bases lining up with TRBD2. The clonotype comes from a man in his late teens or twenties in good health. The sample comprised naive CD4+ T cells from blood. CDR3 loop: CASSQSWPPGLAGETQYF. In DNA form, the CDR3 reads TGCGCCAGCAGCCAAAGTTGGCCGCCGGGACTAGCGGGTGAGACCCAGTACTTC.